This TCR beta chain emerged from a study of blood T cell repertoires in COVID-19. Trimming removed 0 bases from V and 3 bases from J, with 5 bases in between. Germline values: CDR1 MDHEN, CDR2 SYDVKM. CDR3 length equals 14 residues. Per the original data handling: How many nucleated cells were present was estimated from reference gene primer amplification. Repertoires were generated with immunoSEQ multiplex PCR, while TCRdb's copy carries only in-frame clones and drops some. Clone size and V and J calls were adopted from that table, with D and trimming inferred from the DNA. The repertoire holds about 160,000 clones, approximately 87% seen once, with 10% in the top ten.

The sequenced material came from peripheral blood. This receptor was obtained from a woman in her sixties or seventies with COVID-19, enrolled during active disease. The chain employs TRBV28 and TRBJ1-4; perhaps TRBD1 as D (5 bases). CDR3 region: CASSLWTANEKLFF. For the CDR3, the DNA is TGTGCCAGCAGTTTATGGACAGCTAATGAAAAACTGTTTTTT.